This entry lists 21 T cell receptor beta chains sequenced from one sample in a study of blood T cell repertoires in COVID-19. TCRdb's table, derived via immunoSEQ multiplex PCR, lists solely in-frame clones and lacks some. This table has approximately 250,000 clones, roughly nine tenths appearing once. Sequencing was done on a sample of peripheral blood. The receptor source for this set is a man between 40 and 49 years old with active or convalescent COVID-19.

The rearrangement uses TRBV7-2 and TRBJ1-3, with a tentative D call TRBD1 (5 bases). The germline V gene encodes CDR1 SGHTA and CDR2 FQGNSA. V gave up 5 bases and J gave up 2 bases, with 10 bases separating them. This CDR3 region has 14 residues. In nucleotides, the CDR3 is TGTGCCAGCAGCGCAGGGATCGCTGGAAACACCATATATTTT. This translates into CASSAGIAGNTIYF.

The CDR3 bases are TGTGCCAGTAGTATGCGTGGACCAGGGGTAGATACGCAGTATTTT. It is translated as CASSMRGPGVDTQYF. V is TRBV19 and J is TRBJ2-3; a possible D gene is TRBD1 (6 bases). V gave up 3 bases and J gave up 5 bases, with 15 bases separating them. Germline CDR1 reads LNHDA; CDR2 reads SQIVND (reference sequence). This CDR3 is 15 amino acids long.

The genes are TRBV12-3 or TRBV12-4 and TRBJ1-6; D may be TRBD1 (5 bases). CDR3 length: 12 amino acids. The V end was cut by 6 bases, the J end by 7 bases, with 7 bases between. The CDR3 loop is CASRAGNSPLHF. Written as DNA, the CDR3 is TGTGCCAGCAGAGCAGGGAATTCACCCCTCCACTTT.

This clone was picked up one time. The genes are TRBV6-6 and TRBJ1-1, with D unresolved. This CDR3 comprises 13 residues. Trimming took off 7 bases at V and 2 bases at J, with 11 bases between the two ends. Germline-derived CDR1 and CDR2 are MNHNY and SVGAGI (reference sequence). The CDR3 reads CASIPGRNTEAFF. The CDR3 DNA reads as TGTGCCAGCATTCCTGGTAGAAACACTGAAGCTTTCTTT.

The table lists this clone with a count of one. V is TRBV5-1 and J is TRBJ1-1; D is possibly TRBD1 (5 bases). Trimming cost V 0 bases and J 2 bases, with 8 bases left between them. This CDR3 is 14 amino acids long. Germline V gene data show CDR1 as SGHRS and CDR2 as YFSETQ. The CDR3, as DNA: TGCGCCAGCAGCTTGGCGACAGATAACACTGAAGCTTTCTTT. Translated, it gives CASSLATDNTEAFF.

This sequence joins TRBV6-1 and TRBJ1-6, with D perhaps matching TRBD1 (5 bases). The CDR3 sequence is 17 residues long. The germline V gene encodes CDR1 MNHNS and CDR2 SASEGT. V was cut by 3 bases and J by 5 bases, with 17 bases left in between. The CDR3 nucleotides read TGTGCCAGCAGTGAGTTGGGGCCCCCATCCGATAATTCACCCCTCCACTTT. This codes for CASSELGPPSDNSPLHF.

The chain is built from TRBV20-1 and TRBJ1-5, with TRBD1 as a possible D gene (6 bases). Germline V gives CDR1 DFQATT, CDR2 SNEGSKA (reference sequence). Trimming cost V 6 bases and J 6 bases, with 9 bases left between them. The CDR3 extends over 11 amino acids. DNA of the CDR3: TGCAGTGCCCGAGGGGGTCAGCCCCAGCATTTT. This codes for CSARGGQPQHF.

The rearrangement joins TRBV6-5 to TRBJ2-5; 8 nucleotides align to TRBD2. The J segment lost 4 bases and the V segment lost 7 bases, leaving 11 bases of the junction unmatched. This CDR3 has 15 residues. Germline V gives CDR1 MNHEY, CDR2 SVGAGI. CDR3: CASTSRWLAGETQYF. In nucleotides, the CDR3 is TGTGCCAGCACTTCCAGGTGGCTAGCGGGAGAGACCCAGTACTTC.

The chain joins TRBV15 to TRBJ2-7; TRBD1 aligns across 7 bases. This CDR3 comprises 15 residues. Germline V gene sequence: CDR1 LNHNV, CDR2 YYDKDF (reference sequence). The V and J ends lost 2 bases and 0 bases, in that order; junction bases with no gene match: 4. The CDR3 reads CATSRSTGFSYEQYF. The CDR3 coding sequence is TGTGCCACCAGCAGATCGACAGGGTTCTCCTACGAGCAGTACTTC.

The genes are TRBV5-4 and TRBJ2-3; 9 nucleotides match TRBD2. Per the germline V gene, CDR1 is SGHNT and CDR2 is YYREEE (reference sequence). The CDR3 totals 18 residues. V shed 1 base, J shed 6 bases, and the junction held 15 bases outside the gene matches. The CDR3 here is CASSLRRGGSTPLDTQYF. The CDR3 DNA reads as TGTGCCAGCAGCTTGAGGCGGGGGGGCTCTACGCCCCTGGATACGCAGTATTTT. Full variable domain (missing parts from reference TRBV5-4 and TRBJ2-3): ETGVTQSPTHLIKTRGQQVTLRCSSQSGHNTVSWYQQALGQGPQFIFQYYREEENGRGNFPPRFSGLQFPNYSSELNVNALELDDSALYLCASSLRRGGSTPLDTQYFGPGTRLTVL.

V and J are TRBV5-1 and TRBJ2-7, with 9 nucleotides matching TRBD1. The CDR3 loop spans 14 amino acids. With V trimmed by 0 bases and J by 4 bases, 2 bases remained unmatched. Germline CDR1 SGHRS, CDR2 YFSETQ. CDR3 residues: CASSLAGQGYEQYF. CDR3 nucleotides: TGCGCCAGCAGCTTGGCAGGACAGGGGTACGAGCAGTACTTC.

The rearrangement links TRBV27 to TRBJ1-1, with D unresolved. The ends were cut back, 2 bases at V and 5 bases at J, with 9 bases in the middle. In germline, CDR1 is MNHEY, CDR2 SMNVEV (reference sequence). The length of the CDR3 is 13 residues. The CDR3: CASSLTSGTEAFF. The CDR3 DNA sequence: TGTGCCAGCAGTTTAACCTCAGGAACTGAAGCTTTCTTT.

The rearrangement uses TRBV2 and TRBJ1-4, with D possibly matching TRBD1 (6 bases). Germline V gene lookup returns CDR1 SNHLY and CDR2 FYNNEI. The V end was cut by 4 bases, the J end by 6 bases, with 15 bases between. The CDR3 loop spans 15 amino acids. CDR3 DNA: TGTGCCAGCAGTGCCCTACAGGGAGTAGATGAAAAACTGTTTTTT. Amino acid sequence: CASSALQGVDEKLFF.

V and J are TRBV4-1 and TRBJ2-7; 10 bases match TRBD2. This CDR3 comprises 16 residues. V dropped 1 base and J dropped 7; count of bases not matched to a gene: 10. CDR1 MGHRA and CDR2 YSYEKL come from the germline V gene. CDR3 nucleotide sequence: TGCGCCAGCAGCCAAGTCCCGGGACTAGCGAGGTTAGAGCAGTACTTC. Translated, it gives CASSQVPGLARLEQYF.

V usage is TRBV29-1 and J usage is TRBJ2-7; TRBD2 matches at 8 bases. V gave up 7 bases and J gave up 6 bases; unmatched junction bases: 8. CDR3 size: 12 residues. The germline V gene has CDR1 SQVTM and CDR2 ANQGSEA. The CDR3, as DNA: TGCAGCGCTGCTAGCGGGTCGACCGAGCAGTACTTC. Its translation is CSAASGSTEQYF.

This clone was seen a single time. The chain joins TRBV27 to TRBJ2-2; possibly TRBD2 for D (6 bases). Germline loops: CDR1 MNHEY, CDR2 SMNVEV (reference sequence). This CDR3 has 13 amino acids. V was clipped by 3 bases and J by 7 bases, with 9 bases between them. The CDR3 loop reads CASSLGGSGELFF. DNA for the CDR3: TGTGCCAGCAGTTTGGGGGGAAGCGGGGAGCTGTTTTTT.

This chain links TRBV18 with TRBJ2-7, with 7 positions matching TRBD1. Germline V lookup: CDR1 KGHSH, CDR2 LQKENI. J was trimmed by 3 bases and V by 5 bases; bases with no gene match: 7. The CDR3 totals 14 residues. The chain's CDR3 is CASSKGQDHYEQYF. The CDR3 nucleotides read TGTGCCAGCTCAAAAGGACAGGACCACTACGAGCAGTACTTC.

The CDR3 DNA reads as TGTGCCAGCAGTCTGACAGCCTCCTACGAGCAGTACTTC. This gives the protein CASSLTASYEQYF. This chain joins TRBV28 and TRBJ2-7; a weak D match, TRBD1 (5 bases). CDR1 is MDHEN, CDR2 SYDVKM, per germline. The ends were cut back, 5 bases at V and 0 bases at J, with 8 bases in the middle. The CDR3 contains 13 residues.

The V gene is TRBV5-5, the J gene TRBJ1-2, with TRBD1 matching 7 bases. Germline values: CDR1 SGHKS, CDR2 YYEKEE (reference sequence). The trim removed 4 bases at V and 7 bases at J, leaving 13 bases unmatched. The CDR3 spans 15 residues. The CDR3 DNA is TGTGCCAGCAGCGCGGGGACAGCCGTTGGGGGTGGCTACACCTTC. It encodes CASSAGTAVGGGYTF.

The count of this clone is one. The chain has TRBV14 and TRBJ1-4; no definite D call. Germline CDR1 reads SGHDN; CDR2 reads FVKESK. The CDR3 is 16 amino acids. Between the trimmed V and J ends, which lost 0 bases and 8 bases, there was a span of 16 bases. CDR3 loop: CASSQDRGNVGEKLFF. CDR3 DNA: TGTGCCAGCAGCCAAGATCGAGGAAACGTTGGGGAAAAACTGTTTTTT.

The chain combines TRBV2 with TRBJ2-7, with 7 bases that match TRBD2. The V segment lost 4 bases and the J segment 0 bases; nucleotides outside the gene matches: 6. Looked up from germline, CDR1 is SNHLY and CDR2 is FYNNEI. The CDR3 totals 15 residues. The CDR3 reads CASSGSGGSSYEQYF. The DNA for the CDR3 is TGTGCCAGCAGTGGGTCGGGGGGTAGCTCCTACGAGCAGTACTTC.